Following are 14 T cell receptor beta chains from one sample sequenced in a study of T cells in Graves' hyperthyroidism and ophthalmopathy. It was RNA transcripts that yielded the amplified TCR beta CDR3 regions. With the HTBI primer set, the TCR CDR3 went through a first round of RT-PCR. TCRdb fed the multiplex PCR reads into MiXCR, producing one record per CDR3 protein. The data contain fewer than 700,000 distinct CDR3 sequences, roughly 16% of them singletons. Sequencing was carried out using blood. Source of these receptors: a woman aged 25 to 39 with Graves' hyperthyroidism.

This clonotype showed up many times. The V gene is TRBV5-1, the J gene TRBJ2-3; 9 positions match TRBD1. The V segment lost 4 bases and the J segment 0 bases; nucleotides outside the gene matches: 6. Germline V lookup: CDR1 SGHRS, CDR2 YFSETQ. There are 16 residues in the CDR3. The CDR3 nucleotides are TGCGCCAGCAGCCCCGAGGGACAGGGAAGCACAGATACGCAGTATTTT. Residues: CASSPEGQGSTDTQYF.

The CDR3 loop reads CASSQSGLSTQYF. DNA for the CDR3: TGTGCCAGCAGCCAATCGGGACTTTCTACGCAGTATTTT. The V gene is TRBV14, the J gene TRBJ2-3, with a tentative D call TRBD2 (6 bases). This CDR3 is 13 amino acids long. Germline V gives CDR1 SGHDN, CDR2 FVKESK. The V and J ends lost 2 bases and 8 bases respectively, with 11 bases between them.

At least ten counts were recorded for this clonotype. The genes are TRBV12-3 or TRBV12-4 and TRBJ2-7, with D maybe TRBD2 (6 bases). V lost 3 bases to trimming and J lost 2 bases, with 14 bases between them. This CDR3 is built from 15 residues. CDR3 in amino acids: CASSFGLAPTYEQYF. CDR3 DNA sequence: TGTGCCAGCAGTTTTGGCCTAGCGCCTACCTACGAGCAGTACTTC.

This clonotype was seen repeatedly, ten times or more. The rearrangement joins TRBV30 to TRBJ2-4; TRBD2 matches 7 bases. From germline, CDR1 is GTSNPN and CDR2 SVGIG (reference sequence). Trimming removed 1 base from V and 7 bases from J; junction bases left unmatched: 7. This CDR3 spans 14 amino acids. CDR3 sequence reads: CAWSGGGGGNIQYF. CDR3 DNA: TGTGCCTGGAGTGGCGGGGGAGGTGGGAACATTCAGTACTTC.

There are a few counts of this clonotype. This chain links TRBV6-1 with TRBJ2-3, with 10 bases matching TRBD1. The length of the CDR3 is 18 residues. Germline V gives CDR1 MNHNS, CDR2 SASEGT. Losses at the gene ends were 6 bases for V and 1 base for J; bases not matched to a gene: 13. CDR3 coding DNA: TGTGCCAGCAGGGGGCGGGGAGGACAGGGGGACGGCACAGATACGCAGTATTTT. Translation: CASRGRGGQGDGTDTQYF.

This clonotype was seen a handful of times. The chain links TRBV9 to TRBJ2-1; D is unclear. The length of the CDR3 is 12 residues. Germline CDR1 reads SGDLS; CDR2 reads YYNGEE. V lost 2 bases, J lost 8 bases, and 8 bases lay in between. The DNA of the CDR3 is TGTGCCAGCAGCGTGACGGTCCATGAGCAGTTCTTC. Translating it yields CASSVTVHEQFF.

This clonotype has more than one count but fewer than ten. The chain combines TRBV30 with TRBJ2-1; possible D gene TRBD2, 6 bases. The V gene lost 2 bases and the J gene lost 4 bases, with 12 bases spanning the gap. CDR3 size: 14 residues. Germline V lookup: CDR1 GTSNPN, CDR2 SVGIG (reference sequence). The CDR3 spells CAWSFDGTYNEQFF. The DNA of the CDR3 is TGTGCCTGGAGTTTCGACGGGACTTACAATGAGCAGTTCTTC.

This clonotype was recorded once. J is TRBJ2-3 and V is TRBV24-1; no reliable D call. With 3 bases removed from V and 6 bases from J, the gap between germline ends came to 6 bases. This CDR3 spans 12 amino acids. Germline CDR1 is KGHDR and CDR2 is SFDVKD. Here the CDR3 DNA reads TGTGCCACCAGTGATGATGCCGATACGCAGTATTTT. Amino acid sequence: CATSDDADTQYF.

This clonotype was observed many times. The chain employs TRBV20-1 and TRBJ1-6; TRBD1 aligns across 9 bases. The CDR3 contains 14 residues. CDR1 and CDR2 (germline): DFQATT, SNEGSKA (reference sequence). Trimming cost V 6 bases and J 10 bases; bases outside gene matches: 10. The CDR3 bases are TGCAGTGCGGTCCGGGACAGGGTTACATCACCCCTCCACTTT. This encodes CSAVRDRVTSPLHF.

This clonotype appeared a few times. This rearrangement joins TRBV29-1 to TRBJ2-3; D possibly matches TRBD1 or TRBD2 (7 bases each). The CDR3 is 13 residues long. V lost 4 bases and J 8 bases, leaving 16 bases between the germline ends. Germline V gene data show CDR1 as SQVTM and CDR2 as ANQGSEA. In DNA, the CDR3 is TGCAGCGTTGGTTCAGGGGGGGCGGGTACGCAGTATTTT. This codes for CSVGSGGAGTQYF.

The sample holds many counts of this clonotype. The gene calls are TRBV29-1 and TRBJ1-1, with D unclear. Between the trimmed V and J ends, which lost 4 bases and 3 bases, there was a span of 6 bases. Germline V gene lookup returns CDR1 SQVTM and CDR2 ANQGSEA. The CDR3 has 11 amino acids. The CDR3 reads CSVGVYTEAFF. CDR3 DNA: TGCAGCGTTGGTGTATACACTGAAGCTTTCTTT.

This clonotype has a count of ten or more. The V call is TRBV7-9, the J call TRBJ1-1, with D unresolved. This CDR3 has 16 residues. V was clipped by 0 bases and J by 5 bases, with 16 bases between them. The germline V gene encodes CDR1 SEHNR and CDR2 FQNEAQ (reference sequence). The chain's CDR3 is CASSLAATVLRTEAFF. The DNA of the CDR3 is TGTGCCAGCAGCTTAGCGGCAACAGTCCTCAGAACTGAAGCTTTCTTT.

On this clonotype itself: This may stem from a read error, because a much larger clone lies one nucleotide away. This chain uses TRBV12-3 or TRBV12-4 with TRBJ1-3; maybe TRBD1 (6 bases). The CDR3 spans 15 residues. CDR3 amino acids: CASSRTAISGNTVYF. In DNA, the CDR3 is TGTGCCAGCAGCAGGACAGCCATCTCTGGAAACACCGTATATTTT.

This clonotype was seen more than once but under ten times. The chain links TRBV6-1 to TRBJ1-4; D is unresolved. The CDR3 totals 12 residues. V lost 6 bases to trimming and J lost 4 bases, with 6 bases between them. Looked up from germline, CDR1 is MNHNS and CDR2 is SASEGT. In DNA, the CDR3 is TGTGCCAGCAGACACAGTAATGAAAAACTGTTTTTT. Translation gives CASRHSNEKLFF.